This entry lists 11 T cell receptor beta chains sequenced from one sample in a study of identical twins. TCRdb ran MiXCR on the 5' RACE reads and lists one entry per CDR3 protein. The sample has 200,000 to 250,000 distinct CDR3 sequences, 6% to 8.5% seen once. This sample also belongs to another study, concerning yellow fever vaccine responses in identical twins.

The sample taken for sequencing was CD8+ T cells sorted from blood. The receptor set was obtained from a woman between 18 and 30 years old in good health.

This clonotype was counted only a few times. The chain links TRBV9 to TRBJ2-2, with 13 bases matching TRBD2. Trimming at V came to 4 bases and at J to 5 bases, leaving 5 bases not matched to a gene. The CDR3 spans 16 residues. Germline V gene sequence: CDR1 SGDLS, CDR2 YYNGEE. CDR3 bases: TGTGCCAGCAGCTTACGGGGACTAGCGGGAACCGGGGAGCTGTTTTTT. Residues: CASSLRGLAGTGELFF.

This clonotype was observed a few times. The rearrangement uses TRBV7-8 and TRBJ1-5; 8 positions agree with TRBD1. V trimming: 1 base; J trimming: 6 bases; junction bases outside the gene matches: 5. This CDR3 contains 15 residues. Germline V gives CDR1 SGHVS, CDR2 FQNEAQ. The CDR3 reads CASSLGTGKTQPQHF. The CDR3 DNA reads as TGTGCCAGCAGCTTAGGGACAGGGAAAACTCAGCCCCAGCATTTT.

Ten or more counts support this clonotype. V and J are TRBV10-3 and TRBJ1-2; D is unresolved. V lost 3 bases, J lost 3 bases, and 17 bases lay in between. Germline V gives CDR1 ENHRY, CDR2 SYGVKD. The CDR3 is 16 residues long. This chain's CDR3 is CAISEDLVVGDYGYTF. CDR3 in DNA: TGTGCCATCAGTGAAGATTTGGTCGTTGGAGACTATGGCTACACCTTC.

This clonotype showed up many times. The chain couples TRBV29-1 to TRBJ2-7; the D is unclear. The germline V gene has CDR1 SQVTM and CDR2 ANQGSEA. CDR3 size: 14 residues. V lost 3 bases, J lost 0 bases, and 12 bases lay in between. Written as DNA, the CDR3 is TGCAGCGTTGAGATTCCCAACACCTCCTACGAGCAGTACTTC. Protein: CSVEIPNTSYEQYF.

This chain links TRBV10-2 with TRBJ2-5; no clear D. CDR3 length: 14 amino acids. Germline V gene lookup returns CDR1 WSHSY and CDR2 SAAADI. V lost 3 bases, J lost 4 bases, and 12 bases lay in between. CDR3 in DNA: TGCGCCAGCAGTGAAATGGGAAGTGGAGAGACCCAGTACTTC. Translating gives CASSEMGSGETQYF.

This clonotype appeared many times. The chain joins TRBV2 to TRBJ2-1; possibly TRBD1 for D (5 bases). The CDR3 spans 12 residues. The V end lost 4 bases, the J end lost 9 bases, and 10 bases lay between the germline ends. Germline CDR1 reads SNHLY; CDR2 reads FYNNEI. The chain's CDR3 is CASSGRGGEQFF. CDR3 bases: TGTGCCAGCAGTGGTAGGGGCGGTGAGCAGTTCTTC.

This clonotype was recorded many times. The V gene is TRBV28, the J gene TRBJ2-7; 9 positions agree with TRBD1. With V trimmed by 3 bases and J by 4 bases, 16 bases remained unmatched. The CDR3 has 18 amino acids. CDR1 and CDR2 (germline): MDHEN, SYDVKM. The CDR3 loop reads CASSFGQGPDPGWYEQYV. CDR3 sequence (DNA): TGTGCCAGCAGTTTTGGACAGGGGCCCGACCCTGGGTGGTACGAGCAGTACGTC.

This clonotype has ten or more counts. The rearrangement links TRBV4-2 to TRBJ2-3; 10 bases agree with TRBD2. CDR1 and CDR2 from the germline V gene are LGHNA and YNFKEQ. Trimming removed 4 bases from V and 2 bases from J; junction bases left unmatched: 3. The CDR3 runs to 15 residues. Here the CDR3 reads CASSPAGGFTDTQYF. As DNA, the CDR3 is TGTGCCAGCAGCCCAGCGGGAGGGTTCACAGATACGCAGTATTTT.

This clonotype has at least ten counts. The genes are TRBV5-1 and TRBJ2-1; D unresolved. This CDR3 has 15 amino acids. Trimming pared 0 bases from V and 8 bases from J, leaving 15 bases between. The germline CDR1 and CDR2 sequences are SGHRS and YFSETQ. The CDR3 reads CASSLDGPPGDEQFF. Written as DNA, the CDR3 is TGCGCCAGCAGCTTGGATGGCCCCCCTGGGGATGAGCAGTTCTTC.

This clonotype was picked up many times. The chain combines TRBV7-8 with TRBJ2-1; perhaps TRBD2 as D (6 bases). This CDR3 region has 15 residues. V was clipped by 1 base and J by 3 bases, with 10 bases between them. From germline, CDR1 is SGHVS and CDR2 FQNEAQ. CDR3 bases: TGTGCCAGCAGCTTAGTGGCGGGGTACTACAATGAGCAGTTCTTC. Translation gives CASSLVAGYYNEQFF.

Turning to this clonotype: A read error may account for a junction end that differs from germline. The chain has TRBV7-9 and TRBJ2-1; possibly TRBD1 or TRBD2 for D (5 bases each). The germline gives CDR1 SEHNR, CDR2 FQNEAQ (reference sequence). The CDR3 spans 14 residues. The CDR3 nucleotides read TGTGCCAGCAGCTCTGAGGGGTTCTACGATGAGCAGTTCTTC. Protein product: CASSSEGFYDEQFF.